The 13 T cell receptor beta chains below all came from one sample that was sequenced in a study of OX40 agonist ivuxolimab in advanced cancers. Libraries were built with the immunoSEQ multiplex PCR assay. TCRdb stores this immuneACCESS table with in-frame sequences only. Part of the clones is absent; in the studies checked, under half of the shortfall reflects unresolved V genes, and no reason is known for the rest. The sample records tens of thousands of clones, around 84% of which are singletons. The ten largest make up about 4.8% of the sample. The source material was CD4+ or CD8+ T cells sorted from blood, sampled in a trial of the OX40 agonist ivuxolimab. The receptor set was obtained from an adult with an advanced solid tumor such as melanoma, head and neck, liver or kidney cancer.

The V gene is TRBV6-1, the J gene TRBJ1-3, with D unresolved. The CDR3 has 14 residues. CDR1 MNHNS and CDR2 SASEGT come from the germline V gene. V was pared by 1 base and J by 11 bases, with 15 bases between. CDR3 coding DNA: TGTGCCAGCAGTGAAGGGTGGTCGGGGAGATCCATATATTTT. Protein: CASSEGWSGRSIYF.

This clone was recorded only once. The chain combines TRBV9 with TRBJ2-2; D may be TRBD1 (6 bases). CDR1 SGDLS and CDR2 YYNGEE come from the germline V gene. There are 13 residues in the CDR3. The germline V and J ends were trimmed by 3 bases and 11 bases, with 14 bases remaining between them. CDR3 loop: CASSERVQGELFF. The CDR3, as DNA: TGTGCCAGCAGCGAAAGAGTACAGGGTGAGCTGTTTTTT.

The chain has TRBV7-2 and TRBJ1-5; possibly TRBD1 for D (6 bases). CDR3 size: 15 residues. V was shortened by 5 bases and J by 1 base, with 12 bases between the two germline ends. Germline loops: CDR1 SGHTA, CDR2 FQGNSA. This CDR3 reads CASSPGQTSNQPQHF. The CDR3 DNA reads as TGTGCCAGCAGCCCCGGACAGACCAGCAATCAGCCCCAGCATTTT.

The chain is built from TRBV5-6 and TRBJ2-1; 7 positions match TRBD2. The CDR3 loop spans 11 amino acids. V trimming: 4 bases; J trimming: 13 bases; junction bases outside the gene matches: 5. From germline, CDR1 is SGHDT and CDR2 YYEEEE. The CDR3 sequence is CASSVGLVQFF. CDR3 DNA: TGTGCCAGCAGCGTCGGACTAGTACAGTTCTTC.

This sequence joins TRBV7-3 and TRBJ1-1; D is uncertain. V was clipped by 4 bases and J by 0 bases, with 9 bases between them. CDR3 size: 14 residues. Germline assignment: CDR1 SGHTA and CDR2 FQGTGA. Here the CDR3 DNA reads TGTGCCAGCAGCTCAGCGGGGATGAACACTGAAGCTTTCTTT. This codes for CASSSAGMNTEAFF.

V is TRBV19 and J is TRBJ2-3; D ambiguous. This CDR3 spans 15 amino acids. Trimming removed 0 bases at V and 2 bases at J, with 9 bases between. Germline V gives CDR1 LNHDA, CDR2 SQIVND (reference sequence). The CDR3 loop reads CASSIEKYTTDTQYF. The CDR3, as DNA: TGTGCCAGTAGTATAGAGAAGTACACCACAGATACGCAGTATTTT. The whole variable domain, remainder taken from reference TRBV19 and TRBJ2-3, is DGGITQSPKYLFRKEGQNVTLSCEQNLNHDAMYWYRQDPGQGLRLIYYSQIVNDFQKGDIAEGYSVSREKKESFPLTVTSAQKNPTAFYLCASSIEKYTTDTQYFGPGTRLTVL.

The chain employs TRBV19 and TRBJ1-5; tentatively, D is TRBD1 (6 bases). Germline V CDR1 and CDR2: LNHDA, SQIVND (reference sequence). The ends were cut back, 5 bases at V and 0 bases at J, with 17 bases in the middle. The CDR3 has 17 residues. The CDR3 nucleotides are TGTGCCAGTAGTTCCAGATTGGGGGGGCTTAGCAATCAGCCCCAGCATTTT. This sequence encodes CASSSRLGGLSNQPQHF.

The chain recombines TRBV5-8 with TRBJ1-6, with D possibly matching TRBD1 (5 bases). Germline V gene lookup returns CDR1 SGHTS and CDR2 YDEGEE. The CDR3 loop spans 15 amino acids. V was pared by 1 base and J by 8 bases, with 13 bases between. The CDR3 nucleotides read TGTGCCAGCAGCTTGACACCGGGAGGGGATTCACCCCTCCACTTT. Its protein product is CASSLTPGGDSPLHF. The full variable domain, rest sourced from reference TRBV5-8 and TRBJ1-6, is EAGVTQSPTHLIKTRGQQATLRCSPISGHTSVYWYQQALGLGLQFLLWYDEGEERNRGNFPPRFSGRQFPNYSSELNVNALELEDSALYLCASSLTPGGDSPLHFGNGTRLTVT.

This rearrangement joins TRBV5-1 to TRBJ2-1, with D possibly being TRBD1 (6 bases). The V and J ends lost 4 bases and 0 bases respectively, with 11 bases between them. Germline V lookup: CDR1 SGHRS, CDR2 YFSETQ. There are 15 residues in the CDR3. Here the CDR3 reads CASSARDTSYNEQFF. The DNA of the CDR3 is TGCGCCAGCAGCGCCCGGGACACCTCCTACAATGAGCAGTTCTTC.

The chain has TRBV5-5 and TRBJ2-6, with D possibly TRBD2 on 6 matching bases. V dropped 0 bases and J dropped 0 bases, with 10 bases sitting between them. From germline, CDR1 is SGHKS and CDR2 YYEKEE (reference sequence). This CDR3 contains 17 residues. CDR3 loop: CASSLAGVRSGANVLTF. CDR3 bases: TGTGCCAGCAGCTTGGCGGGGGTGCGCTCTGGGGCCAACGTCCTGACTTTC. Combining the CDR3 with reference TRBV5-5 and TRBJ2-6 gives the whole variable domain DAGVTQSPTHLIKTRGQQVTLRCSPISGHKSVSWYQQVLGQGPQFIFQYYEKEERGRGNFPDRFSARQFPNYSSELNVNALLLGDSALYLCASSLAGVRSGANVLTFGAGSRLTVL.

The chain combines TRBV29-1 with TRBJ2-3, with unresolved D. Germline loops: CDR1 SQVTM, CDR2 ANQGSEA. Trimming took 6 bases from V and 0 from J, leaving 10 bases between them. This CDR3 comprises 13 residues. The CDR3, as DNA: TGCAGCGTAGTACCGTTTAGCACAGATACGCAGTATTTT. This translates into CSVVPFSTDTQYF.

The V and J genes are TRBV19 and TRBJ2-7, with D tentatively TRBD1 (5 bases). V lost 2 bases and J lost 3, with 14 bases in between. Germline V gives CDR1 LNHDA, CDR2 SQIVND (reference sequence). The CDR3 spans 15 residues. The CDR3 DNA is TGTGCCAGTAGTATATCATGGGGCCAGCGCTACGAGCAGTACTTC. It codes for CASSISWGQRYEQYF.

The V and J genes are TRBV6-5 and TRBJ1-4, with 11 positions matching TRBD1. J gave up 7 bases and V 7 bases, and 8 bases lay outside the gene matches. CDR3 length: 15 amino acids. Germline V gene data show CDR1 as MNHEY and CDR2 as SVGAGI. CDR3 sequence: CASTGQGARGEKLFF. CDR3 nucleotide sequence: TGTGCCAGCACCGGACAGGGGGCGCGCGGTGAAAAACTGTTTTTT.